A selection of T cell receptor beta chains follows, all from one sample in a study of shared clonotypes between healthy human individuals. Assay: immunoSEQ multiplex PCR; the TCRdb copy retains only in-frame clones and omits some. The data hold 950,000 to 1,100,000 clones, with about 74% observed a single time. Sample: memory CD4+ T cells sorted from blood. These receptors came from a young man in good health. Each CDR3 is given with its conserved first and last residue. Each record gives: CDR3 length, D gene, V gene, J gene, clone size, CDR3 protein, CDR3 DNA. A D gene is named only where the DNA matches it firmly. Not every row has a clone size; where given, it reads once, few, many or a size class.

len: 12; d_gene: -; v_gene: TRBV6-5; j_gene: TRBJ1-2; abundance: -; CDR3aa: CASRGTTYGYTF; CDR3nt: TGTGCCAGCAGAGGGACGACCTATGGCTACACCTTC
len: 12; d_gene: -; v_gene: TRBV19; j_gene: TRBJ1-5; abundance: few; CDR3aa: CASSTAYQPQHF; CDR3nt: TGTGCCAGTAGTACCGCGTATCAGCCCCAGCATTTT
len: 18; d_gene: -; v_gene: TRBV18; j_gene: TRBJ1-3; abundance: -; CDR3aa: CASSPPVGQLSSGNTIYF; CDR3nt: TGTGCCAGCTCACCCCCCGTCGGACAGTTAAGCTCTGGAAACACCATATATTTT
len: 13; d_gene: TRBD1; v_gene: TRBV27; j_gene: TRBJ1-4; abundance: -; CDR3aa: CASTGGGLEKLFF; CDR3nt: TGTGCCAGCACAGGGGGGGGCCTAGAAAAACTGTTTTTT
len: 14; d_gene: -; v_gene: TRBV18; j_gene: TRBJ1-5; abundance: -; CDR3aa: CASSPRGSNQPQHF; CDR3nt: TGTGCCAGCTCACCACGGGGGAGCAATCAGCCCCAGCATTTT
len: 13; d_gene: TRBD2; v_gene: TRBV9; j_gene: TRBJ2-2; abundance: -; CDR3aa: CASSVREGGELFF; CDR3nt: TGTGCCAGCAGCGTACGGGAGGGCGGGGAGCTGTTTTTT
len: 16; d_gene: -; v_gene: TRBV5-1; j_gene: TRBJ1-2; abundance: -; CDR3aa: CASSLDPGLPSGGYTF; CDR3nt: TGCGCCAGCAGCTTGGATCCGGGACTTCCCAGTGGTGGCTACACCTTC
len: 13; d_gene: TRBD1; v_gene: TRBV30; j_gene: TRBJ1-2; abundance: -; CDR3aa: CAWEDREGYGYTF; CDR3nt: TGTGCCTGGGAGGACAGGGAAGGGTATGGCTACACCTTC
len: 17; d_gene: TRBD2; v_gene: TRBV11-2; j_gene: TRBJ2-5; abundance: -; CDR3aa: CASSLIGPAGIQETQYF; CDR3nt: TGTGCCAGCAGCTTAATTGGCCCAGCGGGGATTCAAGAGACCCAGTACTTC
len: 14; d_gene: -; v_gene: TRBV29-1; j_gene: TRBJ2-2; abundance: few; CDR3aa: CSAPTEANTGELFF; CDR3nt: TGCAGCGCCCCGACTGAAGCGAACACCGGGGAGCTGTTTTTT
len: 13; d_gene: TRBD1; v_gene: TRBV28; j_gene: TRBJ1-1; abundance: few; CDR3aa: CASSLQGYTEAFF; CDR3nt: TGTGCCAGCAGCCTACAGGGGTACACTGAAGCTTTCTTT
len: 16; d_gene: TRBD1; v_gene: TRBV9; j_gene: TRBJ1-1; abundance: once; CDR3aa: CASSYGQGAMNTEAFF; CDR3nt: TGTGCCAGCAGCTATGGACAGGGGGCTATGAACACTGAAGCTTTCTTT
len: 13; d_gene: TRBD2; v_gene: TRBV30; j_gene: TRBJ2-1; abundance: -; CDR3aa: CALMPSGSGEQFF; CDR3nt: TGTGCTCTAATGCCTAGCGGGAGTGGTGAGCAGTTCTTC
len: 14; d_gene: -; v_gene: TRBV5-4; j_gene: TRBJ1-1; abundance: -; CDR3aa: CASSPKTVNTEAFF; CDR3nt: TGTGCCAGCAGCCCTAAGACAGTTAACACTGAAGCTTTCTTT
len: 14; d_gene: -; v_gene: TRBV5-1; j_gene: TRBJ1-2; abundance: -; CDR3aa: CASSLAPQAWGYTF; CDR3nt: TGCGCCAGCAGCTTGGCCCCGCAGGCTTGGGGCTACACCTTC
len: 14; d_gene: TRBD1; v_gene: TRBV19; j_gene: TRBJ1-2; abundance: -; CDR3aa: CASSFNRGRDGYTF; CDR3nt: TGTGCCAGTAGTTTTAACAGGGGGCGAGATGGCTACACCTTC
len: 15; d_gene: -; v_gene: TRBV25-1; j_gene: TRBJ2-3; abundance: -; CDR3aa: CASSASGGVADTQYF; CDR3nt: TGTGCCAGCAGTGCGTCGGGGGGCGTGGCAGATACGCAGTATTTT
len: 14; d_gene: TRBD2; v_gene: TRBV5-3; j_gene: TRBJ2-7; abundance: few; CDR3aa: CARSQPKRENEQYF; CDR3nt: TGTGCCAGAAGCCAGCCCAAGCGGGAAAACGAGCAGTACTTC
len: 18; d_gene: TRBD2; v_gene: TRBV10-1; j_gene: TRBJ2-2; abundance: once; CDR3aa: CASLDGPSGGANTGELFF; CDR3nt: TGCGCCAGCCTGGATGGGCCTAGCGGGGGTGCAAACACCGGGGAGCTGTTTTTT
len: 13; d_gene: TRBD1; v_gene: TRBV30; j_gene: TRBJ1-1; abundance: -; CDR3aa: CAWRRTGSAEAFF; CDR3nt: TGTGCCTGGAGACGGACAGGGTCCGCTGAAGCTTTCTTT
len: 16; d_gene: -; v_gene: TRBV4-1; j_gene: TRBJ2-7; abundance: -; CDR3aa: CASSQDPGGSTYEQYF; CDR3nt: TGCGCCAGCAGCCAAGATCCAGGCGGGTCCACCTACGAGCAGTACTTC
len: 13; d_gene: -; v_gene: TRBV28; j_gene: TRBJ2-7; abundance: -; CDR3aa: CASIGPSSYEQYF; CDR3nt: TGTGCCAGCATCGGGCCTTCCTCCTACGAGCAGTACTTC
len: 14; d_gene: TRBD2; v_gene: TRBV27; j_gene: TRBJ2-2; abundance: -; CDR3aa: CASSLGLAAGELFF; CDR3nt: TGTGCCAGCAGTTTAGGCCTAGCGGCCGGGGAGCTGTTTTTT
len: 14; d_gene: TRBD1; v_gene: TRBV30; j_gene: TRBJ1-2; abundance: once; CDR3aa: CAWIPGTGVKGYTF; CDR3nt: TGTGCCTGGATTCCGGGGACAGGGGTTAAGGGCTACACCTTC
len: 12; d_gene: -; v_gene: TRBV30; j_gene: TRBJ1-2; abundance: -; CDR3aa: CAWTQDSYGYTF; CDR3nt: TGTGCCTGGACCCAGGACAGCTATGGCTACACCTTC
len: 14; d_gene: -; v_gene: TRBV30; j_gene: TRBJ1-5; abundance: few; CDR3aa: CAWSGQFSNQPQHF; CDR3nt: TGTGCCTGGAGTGGACAGTTTAGCAATCAGCCCCAGCATTTT
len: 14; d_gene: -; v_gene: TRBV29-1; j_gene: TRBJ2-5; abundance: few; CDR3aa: CSVGGAWGQETQYF; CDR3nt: TGCAGCGTTGGGGGGGCCTGGGGCCAAGAGACCCAGTACTTC
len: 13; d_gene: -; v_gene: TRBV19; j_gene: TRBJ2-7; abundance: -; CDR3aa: CASSILSGREQYF; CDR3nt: TGTGCCAGTAGTATACTGTCCGGCCGCGAGCAGTACTTC
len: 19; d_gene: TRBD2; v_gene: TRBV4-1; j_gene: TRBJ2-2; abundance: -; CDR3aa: CASSQVPASGRASTGELFF; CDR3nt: TGCGCCAGCAGCCAAGTCCCGGCTAGCGGGAGGGCGTCCACCGGGGAGCTGTTTTTT
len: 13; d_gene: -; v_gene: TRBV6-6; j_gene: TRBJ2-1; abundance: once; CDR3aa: CASTPGPYNEQFF; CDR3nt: TGTGCCAGCACACCCGGGCCTTACAATGAGCAGTTCTTC
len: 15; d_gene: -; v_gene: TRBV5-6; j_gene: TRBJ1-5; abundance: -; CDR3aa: CASSTRGYSNQPQHF; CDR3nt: TGTGCCAGCAGCACCCGGGGGTATAGCAATCAGCCCCAGCATTTT
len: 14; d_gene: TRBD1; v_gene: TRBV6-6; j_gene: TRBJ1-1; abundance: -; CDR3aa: CASSYSQGATEAFF; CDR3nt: TGTGCCAGCAGTTACTCACAGGGGGCCACTGAAGCTTTCTTT
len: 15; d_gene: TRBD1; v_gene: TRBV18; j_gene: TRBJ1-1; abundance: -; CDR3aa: CASSPSRTGRTEAFF; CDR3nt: TGTGCCAGCTCACCCTCAAGGACAGGGAGGACTGAAGCTTTCTTT
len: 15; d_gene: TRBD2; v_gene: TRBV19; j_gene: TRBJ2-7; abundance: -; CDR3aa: CASSTLAGGTYEQYF; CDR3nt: TGTGCCAGTAGTACCTTAGCGGGTGGTACCTACGAGCAGTACTTC
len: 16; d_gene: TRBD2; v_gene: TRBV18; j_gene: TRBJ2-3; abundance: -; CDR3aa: CASSLVAGGSTDTQYF; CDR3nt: TGTGCCAGCTCACTGGTAGCGGGAGGAAGCACAGATACGCAGTATTTT
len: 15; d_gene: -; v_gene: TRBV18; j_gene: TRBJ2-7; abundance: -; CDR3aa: CASSPSRGGAYEQYF; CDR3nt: TGTGCCAGCTCACCCTCCCGGGGCGGAGCCTACGAGCAGTACTTC
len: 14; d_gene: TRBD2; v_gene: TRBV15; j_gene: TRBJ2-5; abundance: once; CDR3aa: CATSRAGGQETQYF; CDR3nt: TGTGCCACCAGCAGAGCGGGAGGGCAAGAGACCCAGTACTTC
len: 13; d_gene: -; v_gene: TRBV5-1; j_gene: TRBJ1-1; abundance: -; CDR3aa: CASSPDRTTEAFF; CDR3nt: TGCGCCAGCAGCCCTGACAGGACCACTGAAGCTTTCTTT
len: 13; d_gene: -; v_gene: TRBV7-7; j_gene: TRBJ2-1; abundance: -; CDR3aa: CASSLVGDNEQFF; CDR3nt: TGTGCTAGCAGCTTGGTCGGAGACAATGAGCAGTTCTTC
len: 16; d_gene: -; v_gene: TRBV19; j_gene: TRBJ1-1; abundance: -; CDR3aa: CASSMAFELLNTEAFF; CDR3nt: TGTGCCAGTAGTATGGCTTTCGAGCTCTTGAACACTGAAGCTTTCTTT
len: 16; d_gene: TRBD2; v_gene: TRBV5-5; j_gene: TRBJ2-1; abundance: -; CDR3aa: CASSHTAGGPSNEQFF; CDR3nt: TGTGCCAGCAGCCATACAGCGGGAGGGCCGTCCAATGAGCAGTTCTTC
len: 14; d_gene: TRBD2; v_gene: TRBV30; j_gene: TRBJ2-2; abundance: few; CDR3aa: CAWTSGSNTGELFF; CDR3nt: TGTGCCTGGACTAGCGGGTCGAACACCGGGGAGCTGTTTTTT
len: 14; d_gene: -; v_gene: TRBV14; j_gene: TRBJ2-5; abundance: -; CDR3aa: CASSHVRAGETQYF; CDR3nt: TGTGCCAGCAGCCATGTGCGAGCGGGAGAGACCCAGTACTTC
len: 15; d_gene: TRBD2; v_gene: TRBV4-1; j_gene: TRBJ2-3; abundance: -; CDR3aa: CASSLSTSVPDTQYF; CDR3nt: TGCGCCAGCAGCCTATCAACTAGCGTCCCAGATACGCAGTATTTT
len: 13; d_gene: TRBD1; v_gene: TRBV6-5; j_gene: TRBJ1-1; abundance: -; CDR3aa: CASGPLRDRAAFF; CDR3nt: TGTGCCAGCGGCCCCCTTAGGGACAGGGCAGCTTTCTTT
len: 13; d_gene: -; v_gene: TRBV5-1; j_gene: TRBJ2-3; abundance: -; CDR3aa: CASSTPDTDTQYF; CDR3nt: TGCGCCAGCAGCACCCCCGACACAGATACGCAGTATTTT
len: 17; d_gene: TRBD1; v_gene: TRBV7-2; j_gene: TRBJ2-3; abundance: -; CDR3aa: CASSRDRGQGWGDTQYF; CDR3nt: TGTGCCAGCAGTAGGGATAGGGGACAGGGCTGGGGAGATACGCAGTATTTT
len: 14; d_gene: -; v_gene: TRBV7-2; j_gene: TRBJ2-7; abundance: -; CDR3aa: CASSFQGRGYEQYF; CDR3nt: TGTGCCAGCAGCTTCCAGGGGAGGGGCTACGAGCAGTACTTC
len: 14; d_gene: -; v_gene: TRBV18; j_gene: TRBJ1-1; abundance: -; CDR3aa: CASSPRQMNTEAFF; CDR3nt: TGTGCCAGCTCACCGAGGCAGATGAACACTGAAGCTTTCTTT
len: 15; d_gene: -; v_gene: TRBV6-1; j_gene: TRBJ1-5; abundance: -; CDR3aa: CASSPTGGGNQPQHF; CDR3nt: TGTGCCAGCAGTCCTACCGGGGGCGGCAATCAGCCCCAGCATTTT
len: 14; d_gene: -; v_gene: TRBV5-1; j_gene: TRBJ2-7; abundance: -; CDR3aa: CASSAGQIGGEQYF; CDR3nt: TGCGCCAGCAGCGCGGGACAGATTGGGGGCGAGCAGTACTTC
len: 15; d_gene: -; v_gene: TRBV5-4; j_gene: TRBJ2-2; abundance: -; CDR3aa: CASSLAGLGTGELFF; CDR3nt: TGTGCCAGCAGCTTGGCCGGACTTGGCACCGGGGAGCTGTTTTTT
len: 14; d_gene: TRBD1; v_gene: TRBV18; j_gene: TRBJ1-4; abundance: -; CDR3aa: CASSRTGLHEKLFF; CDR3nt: TGTGCCAGCTCCCGGACAGGGTTACATGAAAAACTGTTTTTT